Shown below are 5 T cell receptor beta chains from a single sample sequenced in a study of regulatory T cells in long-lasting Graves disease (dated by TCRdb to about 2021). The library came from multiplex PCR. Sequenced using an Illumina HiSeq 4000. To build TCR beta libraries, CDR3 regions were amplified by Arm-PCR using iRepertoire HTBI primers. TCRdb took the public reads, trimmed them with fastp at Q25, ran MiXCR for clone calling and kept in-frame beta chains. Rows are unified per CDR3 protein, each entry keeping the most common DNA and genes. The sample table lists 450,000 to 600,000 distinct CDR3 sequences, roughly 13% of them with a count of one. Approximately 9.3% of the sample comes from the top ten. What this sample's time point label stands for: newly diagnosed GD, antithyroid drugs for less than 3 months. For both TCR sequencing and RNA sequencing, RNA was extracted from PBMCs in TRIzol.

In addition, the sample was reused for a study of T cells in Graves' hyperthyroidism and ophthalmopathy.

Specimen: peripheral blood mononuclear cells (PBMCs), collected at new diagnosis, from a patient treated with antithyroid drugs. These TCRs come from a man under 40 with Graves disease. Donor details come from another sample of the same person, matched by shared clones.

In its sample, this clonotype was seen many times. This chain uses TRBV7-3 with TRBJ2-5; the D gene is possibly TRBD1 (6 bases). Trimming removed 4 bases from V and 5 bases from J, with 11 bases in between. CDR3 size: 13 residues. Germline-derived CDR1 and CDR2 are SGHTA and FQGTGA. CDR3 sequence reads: CASSSEQGETQYF. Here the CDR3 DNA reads TGTGCCAGCAGCTCAGAGCAGGGGGAGACCCAGTACTTC.

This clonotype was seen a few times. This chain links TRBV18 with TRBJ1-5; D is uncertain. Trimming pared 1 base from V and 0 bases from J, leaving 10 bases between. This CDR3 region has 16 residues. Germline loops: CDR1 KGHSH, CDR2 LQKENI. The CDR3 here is CASSPRGKGSNQPQHF. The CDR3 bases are TGTGCCAGCTCACCACGAGGGAAAGGTAGCAATCAGCCCCAGCATTTT.

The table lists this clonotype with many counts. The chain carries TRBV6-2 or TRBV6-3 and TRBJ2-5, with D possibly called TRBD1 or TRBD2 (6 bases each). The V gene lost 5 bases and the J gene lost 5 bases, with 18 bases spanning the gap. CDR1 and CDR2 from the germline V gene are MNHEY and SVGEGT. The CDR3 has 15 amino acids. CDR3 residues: CASSEEGGGSETQYF. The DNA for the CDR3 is TGTGCCAGCAGTGAAGAGGGGGGTGGTTCCGAGACCCAGTACTTC.

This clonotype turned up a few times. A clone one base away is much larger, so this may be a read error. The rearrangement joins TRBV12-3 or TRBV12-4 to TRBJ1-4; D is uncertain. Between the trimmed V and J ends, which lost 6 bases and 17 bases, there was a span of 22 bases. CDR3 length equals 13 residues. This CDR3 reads CASSNVPWKDLFF. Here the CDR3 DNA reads TGTGCCAGCAGCAACGTGCCTTGGAAAGACCTATTTTTT.

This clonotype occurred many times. Here the CDR3 DNA reads TGTGCCAGCAGCCCCCTAGTGAAAGGGAACTATGGCTACACCTTC. Encoded protein: CASSPLVKGNYGYTF. V is TRBV11-2 and J is TRBJ1-2, with D unclear. The V end was cut by 5 bases, the J end by 2 bases, with 15 bases between. The length of the CDR3 is 15 residues. The germline gives CDR1 SGHAT, CDR2 FQNNGV.